This T cell receptor (beta chain) was sequenced during a study of blood T cell repertoires in COVID-19. The germline CDR1 and CDR2 sequences are SGHTA and FQGNSA. CDR3 length equals 15 residues. Trimming cost V 1 base and J 4 bases, with 11 bases left between them. The table came from immunoSEQ multiplex PCR; TCRdb's copy has only in-frame clones and leaves some out. The sample lists some 380,000 clones, more than 70% occurring once. Sequenced sample: PBMCs or T cells enriched from blood (not recorded which). The gene calls are TRBV7-2 and TRBJ1-5; D might be TRBD1 (5 bases). The sequence was obtained from a man younger than 45 who had recovered from COVID-19. CDR3 nucleotide sequence: TGTGCCAGCAGCTTAGGGGACTCCCCGAATCAGCCCCAGCATTTT. Translation: CASSLGDSPNQPQHF.